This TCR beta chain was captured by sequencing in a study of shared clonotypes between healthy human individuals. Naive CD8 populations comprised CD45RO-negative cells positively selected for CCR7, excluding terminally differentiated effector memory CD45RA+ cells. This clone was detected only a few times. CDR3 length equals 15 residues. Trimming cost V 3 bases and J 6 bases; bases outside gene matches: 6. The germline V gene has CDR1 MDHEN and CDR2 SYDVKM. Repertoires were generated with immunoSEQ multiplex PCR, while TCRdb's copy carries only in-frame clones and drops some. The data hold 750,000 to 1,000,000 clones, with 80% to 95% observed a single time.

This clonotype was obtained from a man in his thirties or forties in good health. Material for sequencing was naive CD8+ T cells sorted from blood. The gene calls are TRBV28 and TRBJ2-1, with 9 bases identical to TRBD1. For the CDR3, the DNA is TGTGCCAGCAGTTTGGGACAGGGAATAGGCAATGAGCAGTTCTTC. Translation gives CASSLGQGIGNEQFF.